This T cell receptor beta chain was profiled in a study of T-cell memory formation after mild COVID-19. General study results and limits: Among clones contracting day 15 to 85, CD4/CD8 was balanced, whereas later expanders leaned CD4+. A second wave of clones peaked on day 37, and their SARS-CoV-2 specificity went unconfirmed.

The length of the CDR3 is 15 residues. V trimming: 7 bases; J trimming: 7 bases; junction bases outside the gene matches: 12. This clonotype rates as large. The antigen is unknown. MiXCR, applied by TCRdb to the 5' RACE reads, yields one record per CDR3 protein. The sample lists under 5,000 distinct CDR3 sequences, around 25% occurring once. The sequenced sample was PBMCs or a T cell subset sorted from them (not recorded which). This TCR was sampled from an adult who had mild COVID-19 (a few samples of this study predate the infection). Cell type and time point are not known. The chain uses TRBV12-3 or TRBV12-4 and TRBJ2-2; 7 bases line up with TRBD2. The CDR3 nucleotides are TGTGCCAGCACCCACCTAGCGACTAGCAGCGGGGAGCTGTTTTTT. Translating gives CASTHLATSSGELFF.